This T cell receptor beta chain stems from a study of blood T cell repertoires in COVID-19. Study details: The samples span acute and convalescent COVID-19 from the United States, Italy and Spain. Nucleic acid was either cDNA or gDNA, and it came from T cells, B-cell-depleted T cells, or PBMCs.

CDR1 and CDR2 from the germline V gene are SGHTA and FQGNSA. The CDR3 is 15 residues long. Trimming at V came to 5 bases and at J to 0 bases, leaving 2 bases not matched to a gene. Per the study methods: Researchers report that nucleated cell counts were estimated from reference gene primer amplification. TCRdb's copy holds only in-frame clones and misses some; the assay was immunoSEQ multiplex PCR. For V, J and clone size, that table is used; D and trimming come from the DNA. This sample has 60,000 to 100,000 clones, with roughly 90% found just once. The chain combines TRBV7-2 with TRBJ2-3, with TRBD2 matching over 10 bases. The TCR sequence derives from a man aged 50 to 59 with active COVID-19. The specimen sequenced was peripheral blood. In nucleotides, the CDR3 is TGTGCCAGCAGCATTAGCGGGAGGAGCACAGATACGCAGTATTTT. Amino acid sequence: CASSISGRSTDTQYF.